This record covers a single T cell receptor beta chain. These data are taken from a study of cytomegalovirus exposure and HLA in healthy donors. Repertoires were generated with immunoSEQ multiplex PCR, while TCRdb's copy carries only in-frame clones and drops some. The sample gives approximately 160,000 clones, around four fifths of which show up once; approximately 2% is in the top ten. With 6 bases removed from V and 2 bases from J, the gap between germline ends came to 9 bases. The CDR3 has 13 amino acids. Looked up from germline, CDR1 is SNHLY and CDR2 is FYNNEI. This chain uses TRBV2 with TRBJ2-3; D not resolved. The receptor comes from a man younger than 45 in good health and CMV-seropositive. Source material: PBMCs. The CDR3 DNA is TGTGCCAGCAGAGCCACGTACACAGATACGCAGTATTTT. Residues: CASRATYTDTQYF. Based on the CDR3 plus reference TRBV2 and TRBJ2-3, the full variable domain is EPEVTQTPSHQVTQMGQEVILRCVPISNHLYFYWYRQILGQKVEFLVSFYNNEISEKSEIFDDQFSVERPDGSNFTLKIRSTKLEDSAMYFCASRATYTDTQYFGPGTRLTVL.